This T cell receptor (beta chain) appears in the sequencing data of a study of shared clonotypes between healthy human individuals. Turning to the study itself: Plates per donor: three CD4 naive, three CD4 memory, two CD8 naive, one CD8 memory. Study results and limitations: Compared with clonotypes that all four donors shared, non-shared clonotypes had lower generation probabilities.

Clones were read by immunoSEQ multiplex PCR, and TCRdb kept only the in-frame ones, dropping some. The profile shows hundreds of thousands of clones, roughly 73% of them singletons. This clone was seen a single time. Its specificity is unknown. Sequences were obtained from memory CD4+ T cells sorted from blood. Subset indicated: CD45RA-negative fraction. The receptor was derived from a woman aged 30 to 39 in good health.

CDR3 DNA: TGTGCCAGTAGCCCACAGGGGGCGCTCGATGAAAAACTGTTTTTT. As protein: CASSPQGALDEKLFF. This sequence joins TRBV19 and TRBJ1-4; TRBD1 matches at 9 bases. The CDR3 extends over 15 amino acids. The germline CDR1 and CDR2 sequences are LNHDA and SQIVND (reference sequence). J gave up 6 bases and V 6 bases, and 8 bases lay outside the gene matches.